A selection of T cell receptor beta chains follows, all from one sample in a study of blood T cells in healthy people across ages. From the 5' RACE reads, TCRdb called clonotypes with MiXCR, one entry per CDR3 protein. Among over 450,000 distinct CDR3 sequences listed, less than 25% were seen once. These records were also assigned to another study, of T cells of mothers and their children.

The sample consisted of blood. All receptors derive from a boy aged 10-17 years in good health. The CDR3 runs from the conserved cysteine through the conserved F or W. D genes are given only for firm matches. The size of a clone is reported for some rows only, either as once, few or many, or as a class for expanded clones.

>TRBJ1-1|-|TRBV18|few
TGTGCCAGCTCACCACCGTCGGGGGCAGGAACTGAAGCTTTCTTT
CASSPPSGAGTEAFF
>TRBJ2-7|-|TRBV20-1|-
TGCAGTGCTAGTACTAGAATCTACGAGCAGTACTTC
CSASTRIYEQYF
>TRBJ2-3|-|TRBV20-1|-
TGCAGTGCTAGTGGCTTAACAGATACGCAGTATTTT
CSASGLTDTQYF
>TRBJ2-7|-|TRBV24-1|-
TGCGCCACCAGTGATTCCCCGCAACAGCAGTACTTC
CATSDSPQQQYF
>TRBJ2-5|-|TRBV29-1|-
TGCAGCGTTGATCCCCGGGCTCCAGAGACCCAGTACTTC
CSVDPRAPETQYF
>TRBJ1-5|TRBD1|TRBV7-2|-
TGTGCCAGCAGCTTAGCACGGACAGGGGGCCGTCAGCCCCAGCATTTT
CASSLARTGGRQPQHF
>TRBJ1-2|-|TRBV7-8|-
TGTGCCAGCAGCGAAAGGGTCCCCGGACAGAGCTATGGCTACACCTTC
CASSERVPGQSYGYTF
>TRBJ2-3|TRBD2|TRBV7-3|-
TGTGCCAGCAGCTTAACGGGACTAGCGGGAGAGGACGATACGCAGTATTTT
CASSLTGLAGEDDTQYF
>TRBJ2-6|-|TRBV5-1|-
TGCGCCAGCAGCTTCAGCTTCTCTGGGGCCAACGTCCTGACTTTC
CASSFSFSGANVLTF
>TRBJ2-1|-|TRBV6-2/TRBV6-3|few
TGTGCCAGCAGTTACCCCCTTTCCCCTAGCGCACCTTCGGATTCCTACAATGAGCAGTTCTTC
CASSYPLSPSAPSDSYNEQFF
>TRBJ2-1|-|TRBV6-2/TRBV6-3|-
TGTGCCAGCAGTTACCGCGGGACACTTAAACGGGTGTTCTTC
CASSYRGTLKRVFF
>TRBJ2-3|-|TRBV4-3|few
TGCGCCAGCAGCCAAGAACGCGGTCAGGGCACAACAGATACGCAGTATTTT
CASSQERGQGTTDTQYF
>TRBJ1-2|-|TRBV7-2|few
TGTGCCAGTACCGGAGCTAACTATGGCTACACCTTC
CASTGANYGYTF
>TRBJ2-7|-|TRBV7-9|few
TGTGCCAGCAGCTCCTCTACAGATTCCTACGAGCAGTACTTC
CASSSSTDSYEQYF
>TRBJ1-5|-|TRBV29-1|-
TGCAGCGTTGTAGCGACTGGGGGGCCCTATAGCAATCAGCCCCAGCATTTT
CSVVATGGPYSNQPQHF
>TRBJ2-3|TRBD2|TRBV7-9|-
TGTGCCAGCAGCCGCGGGGGGGAAGTGGATACGCAGTATTTT
CASSRGGEVDTQYF
>TRBJ2-1|-|TRBV27|-
TGTGCCAGCAGTTCGACACCGGGAAAGCAGTTCTTC
CASSSTPGKQFF
>TRBJ2-4|-|TRBV29-1|many
TGCAGCCGAGGGGGACGCACAGCCAAAAACATTCAGTACTTC
CSRGGRTAKNIQYF
>TRBJ1-1|TRBD1|TRBV20-1|-
TGCAGTGCTCACTATCACAGGGGAGCAGCTTTCTTT
CSAHYHRGAAFF
>TRBJ2-5|-|TRBV5-1|-
TGCGCCAGCAGCTTACAGGGTTGGGACTACCAAGAGACCCAGTACTTC
CASSLQGWDYQETQYF
>TRBJ2-3|TRBD1|TRBV7-9|-
TGTGCCAGCAGCCCGACAGGGGAGGATACGCAGTATTTT
CASSPTGEDTQYF
>TRBJ1-2|-|TRBV5-6|many
TGTGCCAGCAGCTTGAGTGGTGGCTACACCTTC
CASSLSGGYTF
>TRBJ1-1|-|TRBV27|-
TGTGCCAGCAGTTTATCCTCAGGGACCACTGAAGCTTTCTTT
CASSLSSGTTEAFF
>TRBJ2-1|TRBD2|TRBV9|few
TGTGCCAGCAGCCCCCTCGGGTTAGCGGGATGGAATGAGCAGTTCTTC
CASSPLGLAGWNEQFF
>TRBJ2-7|-|TRBV11-2|-
TGTGCCAGCAGCCCTCTACCCTCGGTTGGCAGTGCCGAGCAGTACTTC
CASSPLPSVGSAEQYF
>TRBJ1-3|-|TRBV5-1|many
TGCGCCAGCAGCGAGGAGGGAAACACCATATATTTT
CASSEEGNTIYF
>TRBJ1-6|-|TRBV7-2|-
TGTGCCAGCAGCTTAAGGGGGTCGACTAATTCACCCCTCCACTTT
CASSLRGSTNSPLHF
>TRBJ1-2|-|TRBV7-2|-
TGTGCCAGCAGCCCCCCCTTCGGATCCTATGGCTACACCTTC
CASSPPFGSYGYTF
>TRBJ2-5|TRBD1|TRBV4-3|few
TGCGCCAGCAGCCAAGGACAGGGGGCGCGGGAAGAGACCCAGTACTTC
CASSQGQGAREETQYF
>TRBJ2-7|-|TRBV19|-
TGTGCCAGTAGCTTTGCGGCGGAGTCCTACGAGCAGTACTTC
CASSFAAESYEQYF
>TRBJ2-1|-|TRBV4-3|few
TGCGCCAGCAGCCAAGAGGTAGCGGCAATCTACAATGAGCAGTTCTTC
CASSQEVAAIYNEQFF
>TRBJ2-7|-|TRBV7-9|-
TGTGCCAGCAGCTTGCAGGGGCTTCGCGAGCAGTACTTC
CASSLQGLREQYF
>TRBJ1-6|-|TRBV25-1|-
TGTGCCAGCAGTGAAAATCTAATGGCAGAGAATTCACCCCTCCACTTT
CASSENLMAENSPLHF
>TRBJ1-5|TRBD1|TRBV7-2|many
TGTGCCAGCAGTTTGACAGGGGGCAATCAGCCCCAGCATTTT
CASSLTGGNQPQHF
>TRBJ2-7|-|TRBV20-1|-
TGCAGTGCTAGAGTCGACCCAGGGTTACCCTACGAGCAGTACTTC
CSARVDPGLPYEQYF
>TRBJ2-7|-|TRBV7-2|-
TGTGCCAGCAGTGGGGGACTCGGGATGAACGAGCAGTACTTC
CASSGGLGMNEQYF
>TRBJ2-7|TRBD1|TRBV12-3/TRBV12-4|-
TGTGCCAGCAGTCCAGACGGGACAGGGGCCTACGAGCAGTACTTC
CASSPDGTGAYEQYF
>TRBJ1-2|-|TRBV19|few
TGTGCCAGTAGTATTGATTCTCGTCGCGGGAACATACGATATGGCTACACCTTC
CASSIDSRRGNIRYGYTF
>TRBJ2-7|-|TRBV29-1|many
TGCAGCGTTGACCCGGGACCTTTTTCCGGGACGGATAATTACGAGCAGTACTTC
CSVDPGPFSGTDNYEQYF
>TRBJ1-2|-|TRBV28|few
TGTGCCAGCAGCCTGGGGACCAGGGGAGGCTACACCTTC
CASSLGTRGGYTF
>TRBJ1-5|TRBD1|TRBV6-1|-
TGTGCCAGCAGCCATCGGACAGGGTGGGGATCAAATCAGCCCCAGCATTTT
CASSHRTGWGSNQPQHF
>TRBJ2-7|-|TRBV7-2|-
TGTGCCAGCAGCTTAGCGCGTACTGCGAGGACCCACGAGCAGTACTTC
CASSLARTARTHEQYF
>TRBJ1-4|TRBD1|TRBV12-3/TRBV12-4|-
TGTGCCAGCAGTTTAAGGGGGCTTGAAAAACTGTTTTTT
CASSLRGLEKLFF
>TRBJ2-7|-|TRBV28|-
TGTGCCACCTCACCGGGGATCCACGAGCAGTACTTC
CATSPGIHEQYF
>TRBJ2-5|-|TRBV9|-
TGTGCCAGCAGCCCCGAGGGGAGCGGCACCCTCGAGACCCAGTACTTC
CASSPEGSGTLETQYF
>TRBJ2-5|TRBD1|TRBV6-4|few
TGTGCCAGCAGCCCTGGGACAGGCAAACAAGAGACCCAGTACTTC
CASSPGTGKQETQYF
>TRBJ1-3|-|TRBV6-6|few
TGTGCCAGCAGTGACAGCTACTCTGGAAACACCATATATTTT
CASSDSYSGNTIYF
>TRBJ2-5|-|TRBV20-1|-
TGCAGTGCCCTCAAGGAGACCCAGTACTTC
CSALKETQYF
>TRBJ2-5|-|TRBV2|-
TGTGCCAGCAGTGAAGCGCTTCGTGGTGGCTGCTCCTTC
CASSEALRGGCSF
>TRBJ2-7|TRBD1|TRBV25-1|few
TGTGCCAGCAGTTTAGCCGGGACAGGAGTCTACGAGCAGTACTTC
CASSLAGTGVYEQYF
>TRBJ2-3|TRBD2|TRBV20-1|-
TGCAGTGCTAGAGAAGGCGGGAGCGCAGATACGCAGTATTTT
CSAREGGSADTQYF
>TRBJ2-5|-|TRBV4-2|-
TGTGCCAGCAGCCAAAGGCCTCGGCCACAAGAGACCCAGTACTTC
CASSQRPRPQETQYF
>TRBJ2-1|TRBD2|TRBV19|-
TGTGCCAGTAACGAGCGGGAGGGTAACTACAATGAGCAGTTCTTC
CASNEREGNYNEQFF
>TRBJ2-3|TRBD1|TRBV14|-
TGTGCCGGCAGCCCGGGACAGTGGTTCGGCGCCCATACGCAGTATTTT
CAGSPGQWFGAHTQYF